This T cell receptor beta chain was identified during a study of Graves' ophthalmopathy and Graves' hyperthyroidism. At the level of the study: Peripheral blood was gathered at first diagnosis, ahead of any treatment whatsoever. Study-level results: At 60% to 71% sensitivity and 72.22% specificity, the model predicted progression of the ophthalmopathy.

Amplification targeted the TCR beta CDR3 regions, with RNA transcripts as the source material. The authors performed first-round RT-PCR with HTBI primers and then a second-round multiplex PCR. In TCRdb, the multiplex PCR reads were re-called with MiXCR into one record per CDR3 protein. The data show about 420,000 distinct CDR3 sequences, 20% to 25% seen once. This CDR3 has 15 amino acids. From germline, CDR1 is MNHEY and CDR2 SVGAGI. V lost 2 bases and J lost 1, with 11 bases in between. Diagnoses were established from clinical symptoms, serum thyroxine, TRAb, thyroid ultrasound and orbital computed tomography. To note about this clonotype: Its matching antigen is unknown.

V usage is TRBV6-5 and J usage is TRBJ1-1, with no clear D. The receptor's source is a woman under 30 with stable Graves' hyperthyroidism. Sequenced input: peripheral blood. The chain's CDR3 is CASSYQTVQNTEAFF. Written as DNA, the CDR3 is TGTGCCAGCAGTTACCAGACCGTACAGAACACTGAAGCTTTCTTT.